The 19 T cell receptor beta chains below were found in one sample sequenced in a study of post-analysis software for immune sequencing data. Antigen specificity for these receptors is unknown. Study-level points and caveats: Patients used about 5 TRBV segments, including TRBV5-6, TRBV5-1 and TRBV20-1, more often than controls.

Built from TCR beta cDNA, the libraries had unique molecular identifiers in them. MiXCR, applied by TCRdb to the PCR reads, yields one record per CDR3 protein. The data hold about 770,000 distinct CDR3 sequences, with 40% to 55% observed a single time. The sample consisted of blood. The receptors derive from a girl aged 10-17 years with multiple sclerosis.

The CDR3, as DNA: TGCAGCGTTGAACGGGGACTAGGGTCTTTTAATGAGCAGTTCTTC. It encodes CSVERGLGSFNEQFF. The chain employs TRBV29-1 and TRBJ2-1; TRBD2 aligns across 8 bases. The length of the CDR3 is 15 residues. CDR1 is SQVTM, CDR2 ANQGSEA, per germline. The V segment lost 2 bases and the J segment 7 bases; nucleotides outside the gene matches: 10.

The chain links TRBV7-2 to TRBJ2-7; TRBD1 aligns across 10 bases. CDR1 is SGHTA and CDR2 is FQGNSA in the germline V gene. Trimming removed 6 bases from V and 5 bases from J; junction bases left unmatched: 7. The CDR3 sequence is 14 residues long. CDR3 in amino acids: CASRRGQGRDEQYF. DNA of the CDR3: TGTGCCAGCAGAAGGGGACAGGGGCGTGACGAGCAGTACTTC.

The chain links TRBV20-1 to TRBJ1-6; no clear D. In germline, CDR1 is DFQATT, CDR2 SNEGSKA (reference sequence). This CDR3 has 14 residues. V was pared by 1 base and J by 0 bases, with 4 bases between. For the CDR3, the DNA is TGCAGTGCTAGAGGAAGCTCCTATAATTCACCCCTCCACTTT. Residues: CSARGSSYNSPLHF.

The V call is TRBV28, the J call TRBJ2-7; 9 nucleotides match TRBD1. Germline CDR1 and CDR2: MDHEN and SYDVKM. Trimming at V came to 8 bases and at J to 1 base, leaving 6 bases not matched to a gene. The CDR3 spans 14 residues. In DNA form, the CDR3 reads TGTGCCAGCGAAGGGACAGGGATTTCCTACGAGCAGTACTTC. This sequence encodes CASEGTGISYEQYF.

A few counts support this clonotype. The junction departs from the called germline gene at one end, perhaps through a read error. DNA for the CDR3: TGTGTCAGCAACCGACAGGGAGGGACTGAAGCTTTCTTT. It yields the protein CVSNRQGGTEAFF. This chain joins TRBV7-9 and TRBJ1-1, with 7 positions matching TRBD1. CDR3 length: 13 amino acids. Germline V CDR1 and CDR2: SEHNR, FQNEAQ (reference sequence).

This rearrangement joins TRBV15 to TRBJ2-5; TRBD1 agrees at 9 bases. The CDR3 length is 13 residues. From germline, CDR1 is LNHNV and CDR2 YYDKDF (reference sequence). Trimming removed 8 bases from V and 3 bases from J; junction bases left unmatched: 4. For the CDR3, the DNA is TGTGCCACCGGGGACAGGGTGAAAGAGACCCAGTACTTC. Amino acids: CATGDRVKETQYF.

This clonotype was counted between two and nine times. The chain has TRBV7-2 and TRBJ2-7; the match to TRBD2 covers 8 bases. The germline CDR1 and CDR2 sequences are SGHTA and FQGNSA. The V segment lost 4 bases and the J segment 0 bases; nucleotides outside the gene matches: 11. This CDR3 is 17 amino acids long. DNA of the CDR3: TGTGCCAGCAGCTCAGGGGCTCGTCTAGCGGGCTCCTACGAGCAGTACTTC. It yields the protein CASSSGARLAGSYEQYF.

The chain combines TRBV20-1 with TRBJ2-7; no firm D call. Trimming cost V 6 bases and J 0 bases, with 12 bases left between them. The CDR3 length is 13 residues. Germline V CDR1 and CDR2: DFQATT, SNEGSKA (reference sequence). The CDR3 sequence: CSAGWWDSYEQYF. CDR3 nucleotides: TGCAGTGCCGGCTGGTGGGACTCCTACGAGCAGTACTTC.

The CDR3 region is CASSLPADRNEQFF. CDR3 DNA: TGTGCCAGCAGCTTGCCAGCCGACCGCAATGAGCAGTTCTTC. The chain is built from TRBV7-2 and TRBJ2-7; D remains unclear. The DNA end lines up better with TRBJ2-1; the J call may be wrong. CDR3 length: 14 amino acids. Germline CDR1 is SGHTA and CDR2 is FQGNSA.

The rearrangement uses TRBV27 and TRBJ2-3; D is tentatively TRBD1 or TRBD2 (6 bases each). CDR3 length equals 16 residues. Trimming stripped 3 bases from V and 0 bases from J, with 13 bases between. Germline-derived CDR1 and CDR2 are MNHEY and SMNVEV (reference sequence). CDR3 region: CASSFWKGGSTDTQYF. The CDR3 coding sequence is TGTGCCAGCAGTTTCTGGAAAGGGGGGAGCACAGATACGCAGTATTTT.

This clonotype was seen only a few times. The V call is TRBV25-1, the J call TRBJ2-5, with D perhaps TRBD1 (6 bases). The CDR3 spans 14 residues. Germline V gives CDR1 MGHDK, CDR2 SYGVNS. Trimming left V 1 base short and J 2 bases short, with 8 bases between. The CDR3 DNA is TGTGCCAGCAGTGAATGGACAGTTCAAGAGACCCAGTACTTC. It translates to CASSEWTVQETQYF.

The rearrangement joins TRBV20-1 to TRBJ1-1; D gene uncertain. CDR3 length: 14 amino acids. The germline CDR1 and CDR2 sequences are DFQATT and SNEGSKA (reference sequence). Trimming removed 1 base at V and 1 base at J, with 10 bases between. The CDR3 coding sequence is TGCAGTGCTAGAGCGCTCATGAGGAACACTGAAGCTTTCTTT. This codes for CSARALMRNTEAFF.

The chain is built from TRBV3-1 and TRBJ2-1, with D perhaps matching TRBD2 (6 bases). V was pared by 2 bases and J by 6 bases, with 11 bases between. Looked up from germline, CDR1 is LGHDT and CDR2 is YNNKEL (reference sequence). The CDR3 totals 14 residues. The CDR3 DNA follows: TGTGCCAGCAGCCAATCCGGTAGCGGCAATGAGCAGTTCTTC. It translates to CASSQSGSGNEQFF.

The chain joins TRBV20-1 to TRBJ2-5; 8 positions match TRBD2. The DNA matches TRBJ2-7 better at its end, which makes the J call doubtful. This CDR3 comprises 15 residues. In germline, CDR1 is DFQATT, CDR2 SNEGSKA (reference sequence). CDR3 nucleotides: TGCAGTGCTAGGGGGCCCGGGACTAGAGGCAACGAGCAGTACTTC. Protein sequence: CSARGPGTRGNEQYF.

This sequence joins TRBV28 and TRBJ2-5, with TRBD2 matching 9 bases. With 3 bases clipped from V and 1 base from J, the junction kept 3 bases outside the gene matches. This CDR3 is built from 15 residues. The germline V gene has CDR1 MDHEN and CDR2 SYDVKM. CDR3 protein: CASSLAGGGQETQYF. CDR3 coding DNA: TGTGCCAGCAGTTTGGCGGGAGGGGGCCAAGAGACCCAGTACTTC.

This clonotype was found a few times. In DNA form, the CDR3 reads TGTGCCAGTAGTAAGTTTCCGGGACTAGCGGTCTACGAGCAGTACTTC. It specifies CASSKFPGLAVYEQYF. The rearrangement uses TRBV12-3 or TRBV12-4 and TRBJ2-4; 11 bases are shared with TRBD2. The end of the DNA is better explained by TRBJ2-7, so the J call may be wrong. CDR3 length equals 16 residues.

The CDR3: CASSSRDIANTGELFF. The CDR3 DNA is TGTGCCAGCAGTTCCCGAGACATCGCGAACACCGGGGAGCTGTTTTTT. The chain combines TRBV28 with TRBJ2-2; D is uncertain. CDR1 MDHEN and CDR2 SYDVKM come from the germline V gene. V dropped 4 bases and J dropped 0 bases, with 12 bases sitting between them. This CDR3 is built from 16 residues.

This chain links TRBV25-1 with TRBJ2-7; D is perhaps TRBD2 (6 bases). V dropped 8 bases and J dropped 0 bases, with 14 bases sitting between them. Per germline, CDR1 MGHDK and CDR2 SYGVNS. The CDR3 length is 14 residues. The CDR3 DNA sequence: TGTGCCAGCGGAAGCCGGGAGCACTCCTACGAGCAGTACTTC. This codes for CASGSREHSYEQYF.

Worth noting for this clonotype: Since a much larger clone is just one base distant, this may be a read error. This chain joins TRBV15 and TRBJ1-2; D is ambiguous. The CDR3 has 13 residues. The germline CDR1 and CDR2 sequences are LNHNV and YYDKDF (reference sequence). The CDR3 here is CATSKSANYGHTF. CDR3 coding DNA: TGTGCCACCAGCAAGTCGGCTAACTATGGCCACACCTTC.